The entry that follows covers one TCR beta chain sequence. Profiling relied on immunoSEQ multiplex PCR, and the TCRdb table lists in-frame clones only, not all of them. The sample yields fewer than 300,000 clones, approximately 84% seen once. These data originate in a study of blood T cell repertoires in COVID-19. For the study at large: COVID-19 samples collected from the United States, Italy and Spain covered acute and convalescent phases.

V trimming: 3 bases; J trimming: 4 bases; junction bases outside the gene matches: 7. The V gene's germline CDR1 is SGDLS and CDR2 YYNGEE. The CDR3 sequence is 16 residues long. The receptor was isolated from a man aged 50 or older with COVID-19, enrolled during active disease. Input material: peripheral blood. This chain connects TRBV9 to TRBJ2-2, with 9 bases lining up with TRBD1. CDR3 residues: CASSATTGGATGELFF. As DNA, the CDR3 is TGTGCCAGCAGCGCTACGACAGGGGGTGCCACCGGGGAGCTGTTTTTT.